What follows are 13 T cell receptor beta chains derived from one specimen sequenced in a study of cytomegalovirus exposure and HLA in healthy donors. Both 60 Vbeta primers and 13 Jbeta primers went into the PCR. TCRdb's table, derived via immunoSEQ multiplex PCR, lists solely in-frame clones and lacks some. The sample carries roughly 100,000 clones, roughly four fifths recorded once. Sequenced input: PBMCs. The receptor source for this set is a man aged 45-65 years in good health and CMV-seronegative.

The chain joins TRBV6-1 to TRBJ1-1; no clear D. Germline V gene data show CDR1 as MNHNS and CDR2 as SASEGT. V was shortened by 6 bases and J by 9 bases, with 14 bases between the two germline ends. The CDR3 totals 12 residues. The CDR3 DNA reads TGTGCCAGCAGGGAGAATAGCCTGAAAGCTTTCTTT. It translates to CASRENSLKAFF.

The chain has TRBV10-3 and TRBJ2-1; TRBD2 matches at 14 bases. Germline trimming cut 4 bases from V and 5 bases from J; bases unmatched to any gene: 1. The CDR3 loop spans 15 amino acids. The germline gives CDR1 ENHRY, CDR2 SYGVKD. CDR3 coding DNA: TGTGCCATCAGTGGGACTAGCGGGGGGAACAATGAGCAGTTCTTC. It is translated as CAISGTSGGNNEQFF.

The V gene is TRBV6-1, the J gene TRBJ2-2; D might be TRBD1 (5 bases). The CDR3 consists of 14 residues. Germline V gene sequence: CDR1 MNHNS, CDR2 SASEGT. V was pared by 4 bases and J by 6 bases, with 12 bases between. The CDR3 DNA reads as TGTGCCAGCAGTGTCCAGGGTAGTTCCGGGGAGCTGTTTTTT. Amino acid sequence: CASSVQGSSGELFF.

CDR3 sequence: CASSLYGVAGEETQYF. The CDR3 region has the DNA TGTGCCAGCAGTTTATATGGCGTGGCCGGGGAAGAGACCCAGTACTTC. The chain is built from TRBV27 and TRBJ2-5; perhaps TRBD2 as D (5 bases). The germline CDR1 and CDR2 sequences are MNHEY and SMNVEV (reference sequence). The CDR3 consists of 16 residues. The V gene lost 1 base and the J gene lost 3 bases, with 15 bases spanning the gap.

The chain links TRBV9 to TRBJ2-3, with D possibly TRBD2 on 7 matching bases. This CDR3 has 16 residues. Between the trimmed V and J ends, which lost 0 bases and 2 bases, there was a span of 13 bases. Germline V gene sequence: CDR1 SGDLS, CDR2 YYNGEE. CDR3 DNA: TGTGCCAGCAGCGTAGACGCGGGGGCCTTCACAGATACGCAGTATTTT. Translation: CASSVDAGAFTDTQYF. The full variable domain, in which reference TRBV9 and TRBJ2-3 provide the parts outside the CDR3, is DSGVTQTPKHLITATGQRVTLRCSPRSGDLSVYWYQQSLDQGLQFLIQYYNGEERAKGNILERFSAQQFPDLHSELNLSSLELGDSALYFCASSVDAGAFTDTQYFGPGTRLTVL.

This clone was detected only a few times. V usage is TRBV27 and J usage is TRBJ2-2, with 10 bases fitting TRBD1. V lost 7 bases to trimming and J lost 5 bases; unmatched junction nucleotides: 10. This CDR3 spans 16 amino acids. CDR1 and CDR2 from the germline V gene are MNHEY and SMNVEV (reference sequence). The CDR3 loop reads CASNSRGQGGTGELFF. In DNA form, the CDR3 reads TGTGCCAGCAACTCCAGAGGACAGGGGGGGACCGGGGAGCTGTTTTTT.

The chain has TRBV5-1 and TRBJ2-2; tentatively, D is TRBD2 (6 bases). V was cut by 0 bases and J by 4 bases, with 10 bases left in between. CDR1 is SGHRS and CDR2 is YFSETQ in the germline V gene. The length of the CDR3 is 15 residues. The CDR3 DNA sequence: TGCGCCAGCAGCTTGGAACCGCGGGGCACCGGGGAGCTGTTTTTT. It is translated as CASSLEPRGTGELFF.

This chain connects TRBV6-5 to TRBJ1-3, with TRBD1 identical over 8 bases. Germline-derived CDR1 and CDR2 are MNHEY and SVGAGI. J gave up 3 bases and V 5 bases, and 3 bases lay outside the gene matches. This CDR3 comprises 14 residues. The CDR3 protein is CASSPRGLGNTIYF. The CDR3 DNA reads as TGTGCCAGCAGTCCCAGGGGGCTTGGAAACACCATATATTTT.

This rearrangement joins TRBV6-1 to TRBJ1-2, with D maybe TRBD1 (6 bases). The length of the CDR3 is 14 residues. In germline, CDR1 is MNHNS, CDR2 SASEGT. V lost 6 bases and J lost 8, with 19 bases in between. For the CDR3, the DNA is TGTGCCAGCAGGGGAACAGGGCGGAGTTCCGGCTACACCTTC. Amino acid sequence: CASRGTGRSSGYTF.

A note on this clone: The junction does not match germline at one end; this may be a read error. The genes are TRBV11-2 and TRBJ2-2; 10 nucleotides line up with TRBD1. The CDR3 extends over 18 amino acids. CDR1 is SGHAT and CDR2 is FQNNGV in the germline V gene. The CDR3 reads CASSLRTRDRGYTGELFF. For the CDR3, the DNA is TGTGCCAGCAGCTTGAGGACCCGGGACAGGGGTTACACGGGGGAGCTGTTTTTT.

The V call is TRBV4-3, the J call TRBJ2-2; the D is unclear. V gave up 0 bases and J gave up 8 bases, with 4 bases separating them. The CDR3 length is 12 residues. Germline CDR1 reads LGHNA; CDR2 reads YSLEER. CDR3 coding DNA: TGCGCCAGCAGCCAAGAGTTAGGGGAGCTGTTTTTT. Its translation is CASSQELGELFF.

This chain joins TRBV10-3 and TRBJ2-3, with 9 bases aligning to TRBD2. CDR3 length equals 15 residues. J gave up 3 bases and V 6 bases, and 7 bases lay outside the gene matches. Germline CDR1 ENHRY, CDR2 SYGVKD. CDR3 in DNA: TGTGCCATCAGAGAAACTAGCGGGCGAACAGATACGCAGTATTTT. Amino acids: CAIRETSGRTDTQYF.

The V call is TRBV7-2, the J call TRBJ1-2, with a tentative D call TRBD1 (5 bases). The CDR3 runs 15 residues. Germline assignment: CDR1 SGHTA and CDR2 FQGNSA. Between the trimmed V and J ends, which lost 3 bases and 3 bases, there was a span of 14 bases. CDR3 coding DNA: TGTGCCAGCAGCTTGGACAACTTTCCCTACTATGGCTACACCTTC. As protein: CASSLDNFPYYGYTF.